The 28 T cell receptor beta chains in this list originate from one sample, sequenced in a study of cytomegalovirus exposure and HLA in healthy donors (TCRdb year 2017). Library preparation was by the immunoSEQ multiplex PCR assay. The multiplex PCR relied on a mix of 60 forward primers for TCR Vbeta segments and 13 reverse primers for TCR Jbeta segments. In its TCRdb copy, this immuneACCESS table keeps in-frame sequences only and misses some clones. Where compared with another copy, unresolved V genes explain less than half of these, and the others have no known cause. The sample data list about 75,000 clones, and 75% to 85% of these were observed just once. In total, the top ten clones hold approximately 17% of the sample. The sample consisted of PBMCs. The receptor source for this set is a man aged 65 to 79 in good health and CMV-seropositive.

The chain has TRBV6-1 and TRBJ2-3, with 8 bases that match TRBD2. Germline-derived CDR1 and CDR2 are MNHNS and SASEGT. The CDR3 spans 14 residues. Trimming took 6 bases from V and 1 from J; bases not matched to a gene: 3. CDR3 region: CASRPGGGTDTQYF. Written as DNA, the CDR3 is TGTGCCAGCAGACCCGGGGGGGGCACAGATACGCAGTATTTT.

V is TRBV7-9 and J is TRBJ2-4; maybe TRBD1 (5 bases). Germline V lookup: CDR1 SEHNR, CDR2 FQNEAQ (reference sequence). The V gene lost 4 bases and the J gene lost 3 bases, with 16 bases spanning the gap. The length of the CDR3 is 16 residues. The CDR3 DNA follows: TGTGCCAGCAGCTCCGGACAACAAGGCGACAAAAACATTCAGTACTTC. This gives the protein CASSSGQQGDKNIQYF. The full variable domain, rest sourced from reference TRBV7-9 and TRBJ2-4, is DTGVSQNPRHKITKRGQNVTFRCDPISEHNRLYWYRQTLGQGPEFLTYFQNEAQLEKSRLLSDRFSAERPKGSFSTLEIQRTEQGDSAMYLCASSSGQQGDKNIQYFGAGTRLSVL.

J is TRBJ2-1 and V is TRBV6-1; TRBD2 agrees at 14 bases. Trimming took 4 bases from V and 6 from J; bases not matched to a gene: 2. The CDR3 is 15 residues long. Germline V CDR1 and CDR2: MNHNS, SASEGT. CDR3 region: CASSVGLAGVNEQFF. DNA for the CDR3: TGTGCCAGCAGTGTGGGACTAGCGGGAGTCAATGAGCAGTTCTTC.

The chain joins TRBV2 to TRBJ1-5; the D is unclear. Germline values: CDR1 SNHLY, CDR2 FYNNEI. V was cut by 5 bases and J by 6 bases, with 14 bases left in between. The CDR3 is made up of 14 amino acids. The CDR3: CASSPPPAGQPQHF. The CDR3 DNA is TGTGCCAGCAGTCCTCCCCCCGCCGGTCAGCCCCAGCATTTT.

The rearrangement links TRBV7-6 to TRBJ1-4, with D unclear. V gave up 1 base and J gave up 3 bases, with 6 bases separating them. The CDR3 extends over 14 amino acids. Germline V lookup: CDR1 SGHVS, CDR2 FNYEAQ. CDR3 DNA: TGTGCCAGCAGCTTAGGGGCAGCTAATGAAAAACTGTTTTTT. Translating gives CASSLGAANEKLFF.

The chain combines TRBV7-9 with TRBJ2-7, with TRBD1 matching 11 bases. Trimming cost V 1 base and J 3 bases; bases outside gene matches: 8. The length of the CDR3 is 17 residues. Germline V gives CDR1 SEHNR, CDR2 FQNEAQ (reference sequence). The CDR3 loop is CASSLEGQGALHYEQYF. DNA for the CDR3: TGTGCCAGCAGCTTAGAAGGACAGGGGGCTTTACACTACGAGCAGTACTTC. The full variable domain, with the rest looked up from reference TRBV7-9 and TRBJ2-7, is DTGVSQNPRHKITKRGQNVTFRCDPISEHNRLYWYRQTLGQGPEFLTYFQNEAQLEKSRLLSDRFSAERPKGSFSTLEIQRTEQGDSAMYLCASSLEGQGALHYEQYFGPGTRLTVT.

This sequence joins TRBV10-3 and TRBJ1-4, with 7 positions matching TRBD1. CDR3 length equals 13 residues. The germline CDR1 and CDR2 sequences are ENHRY and SYGVKD. The CDR3 region is CAIQGATNEKLFF. CDR3 DNA: TGTGCTATCCAGGGGGCAACTAATGAAAAACTGTTTTTT.

The sample holds a few counts of this clone. The chain carries TRBV30 and TRBJ1-3; D unclear. Looked up from germline, CDR1 is GTSNPN and CDR2 is SVGIG (reference sequence). The CDR3 runs to 14 residues. Trimming shortened V by 5 bases and J by 1 base, and 12 bases separated the two germline ends. CDR3 protein: CAWFRGRSGNTIYF. The DNA of the CDR3 is TGTGCCTGGTTCCGAGGTCGATCTGGAAACACCATATATTTT.

This sequence joins TRBV7-9 and TRBJ1-1, with D hard to call. Between the trimmed V and J ends, which lost 7 bases and 5 bases, there was a span of 17 bases. Germline V gene lookup returns CDR1 SEHNR and CDR2 FQNEAQ (reference sequence). The CDR3 runs 14 residues. CDR3 DNA sequence: TGTGCCAGCACCGCCAGGCGGCGGAGGACTGAAGCTTTCTTT. Residues: CASTARRRRTEAFF.

CDR3 residues: CASSLKGYDNEKLFF. CDR3 coding DNA: TGTGCCAGCAGCTTAAAGGGGTACGATAATGAAAAACTGTTTTTT. The chain is built from TRBV7-9 and TRBJ1-4, with D perhaps TRBD1 (5 bases). Trimming removed 2 bases from V and 4 bases from J, with 11 bases in between. CDR1 and CDR2 (germline): SEHNR, FQNEAQ (reference sequence). There are 15 residues in the CDR3.

The CDR3 DNA sequence: TGTGCCAGCGGACCTGTAGGGACTAGATATGGCTACACCTTC. Its protein is CASGPVGTRYGYTF. The chain has TRBV5-6 and TRBJ1-2; a weak D match, TRBD1 (5 bases). This CDR3 has 14 residues. CDR1 is SGHDT, CDR2 YYEEEE, per germline. V dropped 7 bases and J dropped 5 bases, with 18 bases sitting between them.

The rearrangement uses TRBV28 and TRBJ1-2; D remains ambiguous. CDR1 MDHEN and CDR2 SYDVKM come from the germline V gene. With 5 bases removed from V and 5 bases from J, the gap between germline ends came to 9 bases. The CDR3 is 12 residues long. CDR3 sequence: CASSPERYGYTF. As DNA, the CDR3 is TGTGCCAGCAGTCCCGAGCGGTATGGCTACACCTTC.

The gene calls are TRBV29-1 and TRBJ1-1; 7 nucleotides match TRBD1. V was pared by 5 bases and J by 1 base, with 4 bases of the junction left unmatched. Germline V lookup: CDR1 SQVTM, CDR2 ANQGSEA. The CDR3 has 13 residues. The CDR3 DNA follows: TGCAGCGTTAACCGGGACAGGAACACTGAAGCTTTCTTT. Amino acid sequence: CSVNRDRNTEAFF.

CDR3 amino acids: CASSPFSGKNPNEQFF. The CDR3 DNA is TGTGCCAGCTCACCTTTTAGCGGGAAGAACCCCAATGAGCAGTTCTTC. The chain carries TRBV18 and TRBJ2-1; TRBD2 matches at 8 bases. J gave up 6 bases and V 3 bases, and 10 bases lay outside the gene matches. From germline, CDR1 is KGHSH and CDR2 LQKENI. The CDR3 loop spans 16 amino acids.

The chain couples TRBV6-5 to TRBJ2-5, with D perhaps matching TRBD1 (5 bases). Trimming shortened V by 5 bases and J by 10 bases, and 14 bases separated the two germline ends. CDR3 length equals 12 residues. Germline-derived CDR1 and CDR2 are MNHEY and SVGAGI. In DNA, the CDR3 is TGTGCCAGCAGTAAAACTCTAGGGGTCCAGTACTTC. This encodes CASSKTLGVQYF.

This clone was detected only once. V usage is TRBV7-9 and J usage is TRBJ1-5; D possibly corresponds to TRBD1 (6 bases). CDR1 and CDR2 (germline): SEHNR, FQNEAQ (reference sequence). V lost 8 bases and J lost 7, with 15 bases in between. CDR3 length: 13 residues. The CDR3 coding sequence is TGTGCCAGCTCAAGGGGGGGTGGGCAGCCCCAGCATTTT. This gives the protein CASSRGGGQPQHF.

The chain employs TRBV9 and TRBJ2-7; TRBD2 aligns across 10 bases. Germline V gene data show CDR1 as SGDLS and CDR2 as YYNGEE. Trimming at V came to 3 bases and at J to 7 bases, leaving 10 bases not matched to a gene. The CDR3 contains 15 residues. CDR3 protein: CASSAKLAGVTEQYF. As DNA, the CDR3 is TGTGCCAGCAGCGCCAAGCTAGCGGGAGTTACTGAGCAGTACTTC.

The chain combines TRBV6-4 with TRBJ1-1; a possible D gene is TRBD1 (5 bases). The ends were cut back, 1 base at V and 1 base at J, with 10 bases in the middle. This CDR3 comprises 15 residues. The germline gives CDR1 MRHNA, CDR2 SNTAGT. This CDR3 is CASSDFREGNTEAFF. CDR3 in DNA: TGTGCCAGCAGTGACTTCAGGGAGGGGAACACTGAAGCTTTCTTT.

As for this clone: The sample has other DNA sequences that encode this CDR3 too. The rearrangement joins TRBV4-3 to TRBJ2-7; 12 nucleotides align to TRBD2. Germline V gives CDR1 LGHNA, CDR2 YSLEER. The CDR3 sequence is 15 residues long. The J segment lost 10 bases and the V segment lost 5 bases, leaving 12 bases of the junction unmatched. Here the CDR3 reads CASSSGLAGSGEQYF. The CDR3 DNA reads TGCGCCAGCAGCTCTGGACTAGCGGGGTCGGGCGAACAGTACTTC.

The V call is TRBV29-1, the J call TRBJ1-2; 9 positions agree with TRBD1. The germline V gene encodes CDR1 SQVTM and CDR2 ANQGSEA. The CDR3 extends over 14 amino acids. After removal of 1 base from V and 7 bases from J, the junction contained 7 bases not matched to a gene. The CDR3 reads CSVEVTGGVSGYTF. In DNA form, the CDR3 reads TGCAGCGTTGAAGTAACAGGGGGCGTCTCTGGCTACACCTTC.

This clone came up a few times. The chain joins TRBV14 to TRBJ2-1; 8 nucleotides agree with TRBD2. The CDR3 loop spans 15 amino acids. J was trimmed by 7 bases and V by 3 bases; bases with no gene match: 8. The germline V gene encodes CDR1 SGHDN and CDR2 FVKESK. The CDR3 DNA reads TGTGCCAGCAGCCAGGCCGGGACTAGTATAAATGAGCAGTTCTTC. Translating gives CASSQAGTSINEQFF.

The J gene is TRBJ1-4, the V gene TRBV5-4, with 8 bases identical to TRBD1. The CDR3 loop spans 14 amino acids. V was pared by 4 bases and J by 5 bases, with 4 bases of the junction left unmatched. In germline, CDR1 is SGHNT, CDR2 YYREEE (reference sequence). The CDR3 sequence is CASSRTGKNEKLFF. The CDR3 DNA reads as TGTGCCAGCAGCCGGACAGGGAAGAATGAAAAACTGTTTTTT.

The V and J genes are TRBV2 and TRBJ2-2, with a weak D call TRBD1 (5 bases). The germline gives CDR1 SNHLY, CDR2 FYNNEI. The CDR3 extends over 14 amino acids. The V and J ends lost 4 bases and 7 bases respectively, with 13 bases between them. CDR3 nucleotides: TGTGCCAGCAGTGGAGTGACAGCCAGCGGGGAGCTGTTTTTT. Amino acids: CASSGVTASGELFF.

The V call is TRBV11-1, the J call TRBJ2-7; 12 bases are shared with TRBD2. With V trimmed by 5 bases and J by 4 bases, 6 bases remained unmatched. The CDR3 spans 15 residues. The germline V gene encodes CDR1 SGHAT and CDR2 FQDESV (reference sequence). In DNA, the CDR3 is TGTGCCAGCAGCATCGGACTAGCGGGACCTTACGAGCAGTACTTC. This translates into CASSIGLAGPYEQYF.

This clone was observed once. This chain links TRBV5-8 with TRBJ2-3; no clear D gene. Trimming took 2 bases from V and 1 from J, leaving 5 bases between them. The CDR3 consists of 13 residues. Germline V gene data show CDR1 as SGHTS and CDR2 as YDEGEE. The CDR3 DNA sequence: TGTGCCAGCAGCTTACCAGGCACAGATACGCAGTATTTT. Its protein product is CASSLPGTDTQYF.

This chain uses TRBV5-1 with TRBJ1-1; 8 bases are shared with TRBD1. Per germline, CDR1 SGHRS and CDR2 YFSETQ. CDR3 length: 12 residues. The trim removed 7 bases at V and 2 bases at J, leaving 1 base unmatched. The CDR3 nucleotides are TGCGCCAGCGGACAGGGCAACACTGAAGCTTTCTTT. It is translated as CASGQGNTEAFF.

About this clone itself: This specimen includes other DNA sequences encoding the same CDR3. The CDR3 nucleotides read TGTGCCAGCAGCTTAGGGTTGACTCGCACAGATACGCAGTATTTT. This translates into CASSLGLTRTDTQYF. The chain employs TRBV7-9 and TRBJ2-3; no clear D gene. V shed 1 base and J shed 1 base, with 9 bases lying between them. CDR1 is SEHNR and CDR2 is FQNEAQ in the germline V gene (reference sequence). The length of the CDR3 is 15 residues.

The CDR3 sequence is CASSLWGGTGVGYTF. In DNA form, the CDR3 reads TGTGCCAGCAGCTTGTGGGGCGGGACAGGGGTTGGCTACACCTTC. J is TRBJ1-2 and V is TRBV7-2; 10 nucleotides line up with TRBD1. With V trimmed by 3 bases and J by 7 bases, 8 bases remained unmatched. This CDR3 is 15 amino acids long. CDR1 and CDR2 from the germline V gene are SGHTA and FQGNSA.